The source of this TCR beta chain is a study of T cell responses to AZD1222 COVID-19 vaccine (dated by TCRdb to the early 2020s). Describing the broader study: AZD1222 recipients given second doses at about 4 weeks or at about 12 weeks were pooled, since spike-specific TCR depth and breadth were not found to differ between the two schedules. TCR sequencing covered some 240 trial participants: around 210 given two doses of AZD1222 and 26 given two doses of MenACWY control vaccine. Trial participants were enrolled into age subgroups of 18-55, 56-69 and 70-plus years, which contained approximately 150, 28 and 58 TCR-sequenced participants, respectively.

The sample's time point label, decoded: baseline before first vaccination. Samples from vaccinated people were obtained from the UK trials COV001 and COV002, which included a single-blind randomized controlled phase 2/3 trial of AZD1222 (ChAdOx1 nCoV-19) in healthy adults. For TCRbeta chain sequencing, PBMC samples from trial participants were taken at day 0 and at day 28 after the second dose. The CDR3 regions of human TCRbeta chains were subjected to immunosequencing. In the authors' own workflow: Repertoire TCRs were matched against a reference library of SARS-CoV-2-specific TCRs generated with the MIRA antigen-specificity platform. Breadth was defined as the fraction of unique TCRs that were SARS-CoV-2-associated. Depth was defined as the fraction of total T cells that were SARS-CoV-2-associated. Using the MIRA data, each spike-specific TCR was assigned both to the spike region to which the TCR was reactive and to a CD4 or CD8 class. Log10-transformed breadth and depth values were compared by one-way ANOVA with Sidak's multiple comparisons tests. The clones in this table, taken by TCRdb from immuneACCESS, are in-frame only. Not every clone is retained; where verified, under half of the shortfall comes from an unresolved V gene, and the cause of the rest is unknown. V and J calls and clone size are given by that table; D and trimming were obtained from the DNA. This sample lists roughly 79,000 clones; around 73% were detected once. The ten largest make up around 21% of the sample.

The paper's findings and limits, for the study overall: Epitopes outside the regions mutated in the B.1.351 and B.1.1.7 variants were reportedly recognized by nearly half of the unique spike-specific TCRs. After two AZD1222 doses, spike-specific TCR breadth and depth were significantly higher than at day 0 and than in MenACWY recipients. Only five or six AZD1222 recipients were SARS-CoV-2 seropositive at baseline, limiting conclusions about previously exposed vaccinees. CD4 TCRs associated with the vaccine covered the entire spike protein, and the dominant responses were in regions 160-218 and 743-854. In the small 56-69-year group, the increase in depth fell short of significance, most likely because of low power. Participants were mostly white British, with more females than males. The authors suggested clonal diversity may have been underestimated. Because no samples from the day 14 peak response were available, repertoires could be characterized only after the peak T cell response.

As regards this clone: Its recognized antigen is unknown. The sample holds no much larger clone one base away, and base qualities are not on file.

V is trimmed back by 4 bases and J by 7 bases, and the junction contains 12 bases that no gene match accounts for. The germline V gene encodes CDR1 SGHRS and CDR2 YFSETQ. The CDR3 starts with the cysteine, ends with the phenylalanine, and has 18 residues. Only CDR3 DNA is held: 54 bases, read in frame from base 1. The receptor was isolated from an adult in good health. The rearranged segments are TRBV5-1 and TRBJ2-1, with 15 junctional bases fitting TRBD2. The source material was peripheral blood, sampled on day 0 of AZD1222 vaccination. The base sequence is TGCGCCAGCAGCGAAAATGCGGGACTAGCGGGAGGCGGGAATGAGCAGTTCTTC. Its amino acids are CASSENAGLAGGGNEQFF.